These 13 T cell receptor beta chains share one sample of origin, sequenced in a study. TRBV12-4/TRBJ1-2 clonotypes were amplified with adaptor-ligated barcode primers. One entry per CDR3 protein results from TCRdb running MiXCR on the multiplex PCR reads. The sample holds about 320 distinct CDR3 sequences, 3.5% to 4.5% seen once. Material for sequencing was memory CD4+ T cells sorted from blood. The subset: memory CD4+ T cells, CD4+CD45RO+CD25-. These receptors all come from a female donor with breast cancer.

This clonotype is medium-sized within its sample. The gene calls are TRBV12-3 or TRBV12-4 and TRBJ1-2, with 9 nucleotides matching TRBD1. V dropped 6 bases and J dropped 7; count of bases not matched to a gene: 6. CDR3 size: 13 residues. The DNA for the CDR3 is TGTGCCAGCAGCACCGGACAGGGGAGTGGCTACACCTTC. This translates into CASSTGQGSGYTF.

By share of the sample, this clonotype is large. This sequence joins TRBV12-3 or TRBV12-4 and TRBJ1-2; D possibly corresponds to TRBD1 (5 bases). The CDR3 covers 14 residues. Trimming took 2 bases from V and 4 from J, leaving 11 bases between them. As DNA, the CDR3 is TGTGCCAGCAGTTTATCGGGGACTCCCTATGGCTACACCTTC. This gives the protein CASSLSGTPYGYTF.

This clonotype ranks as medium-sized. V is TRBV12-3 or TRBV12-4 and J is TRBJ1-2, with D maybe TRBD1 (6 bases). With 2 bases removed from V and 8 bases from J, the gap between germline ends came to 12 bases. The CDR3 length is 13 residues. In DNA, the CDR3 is TGTGCCAGCAGTTTACAGGGGTTTGGCGGCTACACCTTC. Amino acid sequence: CASSLQGFGGYTF.

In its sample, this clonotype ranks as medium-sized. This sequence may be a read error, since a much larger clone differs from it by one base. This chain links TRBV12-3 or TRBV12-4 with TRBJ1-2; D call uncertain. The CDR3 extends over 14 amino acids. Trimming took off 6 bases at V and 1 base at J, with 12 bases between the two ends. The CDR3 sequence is CASSHGDLNYGYTF. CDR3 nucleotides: TGTGCCAGCAGCCATGGAGACCTTAACTATGGCTACACCTTC.

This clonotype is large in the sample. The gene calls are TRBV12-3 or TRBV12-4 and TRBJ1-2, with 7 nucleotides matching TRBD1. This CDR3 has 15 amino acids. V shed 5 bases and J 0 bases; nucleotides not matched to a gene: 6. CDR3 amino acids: CASSLGDRANYGYTF. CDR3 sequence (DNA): TGTGCCAGCAGTCTAGGGGACAGAGCTAACTATGGCTACACCTTC.

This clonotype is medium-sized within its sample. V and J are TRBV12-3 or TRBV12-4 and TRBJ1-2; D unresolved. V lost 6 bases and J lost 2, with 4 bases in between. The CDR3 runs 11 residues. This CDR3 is CASSNNYGYTF. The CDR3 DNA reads TGTGCCAGCAGCAACAACTATGGCTACACCTTC.

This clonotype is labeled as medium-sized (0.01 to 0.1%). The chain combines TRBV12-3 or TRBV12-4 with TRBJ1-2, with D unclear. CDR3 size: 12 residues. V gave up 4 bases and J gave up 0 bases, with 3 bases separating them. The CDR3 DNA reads TGTGCCAGCAGTTCTACTAACTATGGCTACACCTTC. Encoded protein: CASSSTNYGYTF.

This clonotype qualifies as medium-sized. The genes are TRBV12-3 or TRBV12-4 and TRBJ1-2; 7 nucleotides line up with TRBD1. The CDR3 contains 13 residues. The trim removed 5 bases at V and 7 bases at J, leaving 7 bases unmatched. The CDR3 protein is CASSPGQEVGYTF. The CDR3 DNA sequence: TGTGCCAGCAGTCCCGGACAGGAGGTTGGCTACACCTTC.

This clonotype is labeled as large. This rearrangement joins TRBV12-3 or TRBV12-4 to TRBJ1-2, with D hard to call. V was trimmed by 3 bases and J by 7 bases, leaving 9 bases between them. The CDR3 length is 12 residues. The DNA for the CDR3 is TGTGCCAGCAGTTTCCAGTGGGGTGGCTACACCTTC. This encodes CASSFQWGGYTF.

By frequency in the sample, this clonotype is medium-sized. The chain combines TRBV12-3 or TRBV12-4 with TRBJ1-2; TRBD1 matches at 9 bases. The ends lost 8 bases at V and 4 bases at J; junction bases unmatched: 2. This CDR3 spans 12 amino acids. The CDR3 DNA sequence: TGTGCCAGCGGGACAGGGATCTATGGCTACACCTTC. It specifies CASGTGIYGYTF.

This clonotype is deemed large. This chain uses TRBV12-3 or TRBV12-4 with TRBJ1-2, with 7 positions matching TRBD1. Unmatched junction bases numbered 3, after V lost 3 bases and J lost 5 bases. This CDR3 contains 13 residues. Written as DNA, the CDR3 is TGTGCCAGCAGTTTCATACAGGGGTATGGCTACACCTTC. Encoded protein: CASSFIQGYGYTF.

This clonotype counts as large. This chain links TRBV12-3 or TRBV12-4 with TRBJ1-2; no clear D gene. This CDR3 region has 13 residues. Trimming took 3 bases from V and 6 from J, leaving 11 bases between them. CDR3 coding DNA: TGTGCCAGCAGTTTCGCCGCGACCCATGGCTACACCTTC. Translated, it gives CASSFAATHGYTF.

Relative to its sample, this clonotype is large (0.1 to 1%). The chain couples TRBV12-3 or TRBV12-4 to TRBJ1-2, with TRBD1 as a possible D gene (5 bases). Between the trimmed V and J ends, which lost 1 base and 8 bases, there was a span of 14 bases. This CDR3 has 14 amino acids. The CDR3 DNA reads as TGTGCCAGCAGTTTAGGAAACAGGAGGGACGGCTACACCTTC. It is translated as CASSLGNRRDGYTF.